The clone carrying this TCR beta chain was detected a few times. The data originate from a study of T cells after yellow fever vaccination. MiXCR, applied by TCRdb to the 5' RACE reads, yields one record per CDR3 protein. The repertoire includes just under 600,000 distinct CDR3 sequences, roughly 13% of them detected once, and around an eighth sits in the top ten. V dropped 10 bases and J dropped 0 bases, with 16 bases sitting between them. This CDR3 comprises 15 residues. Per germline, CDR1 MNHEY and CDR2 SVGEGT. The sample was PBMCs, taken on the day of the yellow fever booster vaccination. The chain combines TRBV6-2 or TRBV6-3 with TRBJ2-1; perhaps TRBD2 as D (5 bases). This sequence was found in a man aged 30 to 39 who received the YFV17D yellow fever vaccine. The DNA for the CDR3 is TGTGCCACAGCGTCCCGACTAATCTCCTACAATGAGCAGTTCTTC. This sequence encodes CATASRLISYNEQFF.